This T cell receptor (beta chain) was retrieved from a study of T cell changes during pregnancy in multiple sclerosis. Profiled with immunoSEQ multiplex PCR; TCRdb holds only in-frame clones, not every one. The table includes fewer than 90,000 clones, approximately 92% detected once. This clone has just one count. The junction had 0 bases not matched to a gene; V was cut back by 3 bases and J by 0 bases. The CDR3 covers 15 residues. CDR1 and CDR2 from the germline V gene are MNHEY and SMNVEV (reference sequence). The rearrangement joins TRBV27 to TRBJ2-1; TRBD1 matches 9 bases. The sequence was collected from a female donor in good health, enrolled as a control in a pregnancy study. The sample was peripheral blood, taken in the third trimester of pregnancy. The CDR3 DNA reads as TGTGCCAGCAGTTTGACAGGGGGCTCCTACAATGAGCAGTTCTTC. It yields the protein CASSLTGGSYNEQFF.